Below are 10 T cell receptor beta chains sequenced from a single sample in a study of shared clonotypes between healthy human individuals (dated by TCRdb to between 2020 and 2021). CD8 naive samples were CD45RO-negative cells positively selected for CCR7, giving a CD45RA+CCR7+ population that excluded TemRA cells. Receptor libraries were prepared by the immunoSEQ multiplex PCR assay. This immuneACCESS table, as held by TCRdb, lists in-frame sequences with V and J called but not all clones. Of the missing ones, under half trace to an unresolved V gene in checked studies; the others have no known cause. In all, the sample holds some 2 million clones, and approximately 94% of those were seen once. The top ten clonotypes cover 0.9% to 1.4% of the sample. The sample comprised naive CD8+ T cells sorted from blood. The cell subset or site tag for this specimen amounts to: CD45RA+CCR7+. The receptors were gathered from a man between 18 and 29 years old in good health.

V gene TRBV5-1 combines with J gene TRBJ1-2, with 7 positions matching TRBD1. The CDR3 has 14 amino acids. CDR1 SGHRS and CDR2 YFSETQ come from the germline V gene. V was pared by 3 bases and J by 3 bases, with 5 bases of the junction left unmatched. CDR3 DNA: TGCGCCAGCAGCTGGCCCGGGACAGACTATGGCTACACCTTC. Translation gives CASSWPGTDYGYTF.

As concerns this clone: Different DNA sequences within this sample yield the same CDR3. The CDR3 DNA sequence: TGTGCCAGCAGTCCCCGACGAACAGATACGCAGTATTTT. The encoded protein is CASSPRRTDTQYF. The chain is built from TRBV11-2 and TRBJ2-3, with unresolved D. V was trimmed by 6 bases and J by 3 bases, leaving 10 bases between them. The CDR3 spans 13 residues. Germline CDR1 SGHAT, CDR2 FQNNGV.

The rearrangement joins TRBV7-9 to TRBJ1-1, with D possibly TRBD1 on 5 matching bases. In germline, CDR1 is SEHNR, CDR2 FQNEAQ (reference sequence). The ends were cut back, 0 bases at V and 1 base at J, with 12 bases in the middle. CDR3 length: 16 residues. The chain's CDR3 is CASSLALLGTNTEAFF. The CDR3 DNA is TGTGCCAGCAGCTTAGCGCTACTGGGGACGAACACTGAAGCTTTCTTT.

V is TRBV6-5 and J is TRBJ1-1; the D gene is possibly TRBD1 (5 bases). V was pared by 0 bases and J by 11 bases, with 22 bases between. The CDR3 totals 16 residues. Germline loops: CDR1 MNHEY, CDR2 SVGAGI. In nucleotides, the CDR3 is TGTGCCAGCAGTTACTCAAGTTGGGGATCACCTCGGGGGGCTTTCTTT. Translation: CASSYSSWGSPRGAFF.

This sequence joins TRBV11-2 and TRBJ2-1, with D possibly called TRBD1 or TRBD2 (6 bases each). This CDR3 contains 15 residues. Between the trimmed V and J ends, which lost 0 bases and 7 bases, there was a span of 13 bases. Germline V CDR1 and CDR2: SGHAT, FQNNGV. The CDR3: CASSLDQGTENEQFF. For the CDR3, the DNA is TGTGCCAGCAGCTTAGATCAGGGGACTGAAAATGAGCAGTTCTTC.

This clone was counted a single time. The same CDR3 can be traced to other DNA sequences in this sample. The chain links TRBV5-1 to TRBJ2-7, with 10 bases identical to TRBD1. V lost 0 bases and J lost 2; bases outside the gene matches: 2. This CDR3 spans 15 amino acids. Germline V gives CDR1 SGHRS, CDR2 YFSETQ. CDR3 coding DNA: TGCGCCAGCAGCTTGGGGACAGGGGGGACCTACGAGCAGTACTTC. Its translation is CASSLGTGGTYEQYF.

The CDR3 loop is CASSFTTDTYEQYF. The CDR3 DNA is TGTGCCAGCAGCTTCACGACAGATACCTACGAGCAGTACTTC. J is TRBJ2-7 and V is TRBV7-9; tentatively, D is TRBD1 (5 bases). V was shortened by 3 bases and J by 2 bases, with 11 bases between the two germline ends. This CDR3 has 14 residues. Germline-derived CDR1 and CDR2 are SEHNR and FQNEAQ (reference sequence).

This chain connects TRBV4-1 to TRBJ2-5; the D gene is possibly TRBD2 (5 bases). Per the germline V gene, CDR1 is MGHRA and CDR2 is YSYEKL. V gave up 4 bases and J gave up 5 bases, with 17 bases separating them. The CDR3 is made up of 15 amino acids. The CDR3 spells CASSLYSGWSETQYF. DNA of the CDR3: TGCGCCAGCAGCCTGTACTCGGGGTGGTCGGAGACCCAGTACTTC.

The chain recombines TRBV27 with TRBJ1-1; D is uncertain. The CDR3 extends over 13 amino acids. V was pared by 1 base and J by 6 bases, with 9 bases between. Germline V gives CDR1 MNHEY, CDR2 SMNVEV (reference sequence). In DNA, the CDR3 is TGTGCCAGCAGTTTATTGTGGCCCTCTGAAGCTTTCTTT. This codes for CASSLLWPSEAFF.

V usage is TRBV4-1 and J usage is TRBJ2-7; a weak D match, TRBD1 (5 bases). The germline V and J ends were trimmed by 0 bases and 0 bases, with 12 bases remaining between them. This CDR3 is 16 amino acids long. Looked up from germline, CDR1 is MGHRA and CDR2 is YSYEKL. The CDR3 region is CASSQDHLTVSYEQYF. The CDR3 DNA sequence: TGCGCCAGCAGCCAAGACCACCTGACAGTCTCCTACGAGCAGTACTTC.